The sequence of this T cell receptor beta chain was determined in a study of blood T cell repertoires in COVID-19. Whole-study context: The United States, Italy and Spain provided the acute and convalescent COVID-19 samples. PBMCs, B-cell-depleted T cells, or T cells provided the cDNA or gDNA that made up the material.

Patients from Seattle were sampled longitudinally, starting during active infection. Germline V lookup: CDR1 SGDLS, CDR2 YYNGEE. The germline V and J ends were trimmed by 3 bases and 2 bases, with 13 bases remaining between them. This CDR3 contains 15 residues. Authors' data handling: Cell counts per sample came from amplifying reference gene primers. The repertoire was sequenced with immunoSEQ multiplex PCR; TCRdb's copy has only in-frame clones and lacks some. That table furnishes V, J and clone size, whereas the DNA furnished D and trimming. The repertoire includes 20,000 to 30,000 clones, 75% to 90% of them detected once, and 2% to 3% sits in the top ten.

This chain uses TRBV9 with TRBJ2-3; tentatively, D is TRBD1 (6 bases). This TCR derives from a woman between 65 and 79 years old with COVID-19, enrolled during active disease. The specimen was peripheral blood. The CDR3 nucleotides read TGTGCCAGCAGCGGGGGGCTAAGCCTCACAGATACGCAGTATTTT. Its translation: CASSGGLSLTDTQYF.